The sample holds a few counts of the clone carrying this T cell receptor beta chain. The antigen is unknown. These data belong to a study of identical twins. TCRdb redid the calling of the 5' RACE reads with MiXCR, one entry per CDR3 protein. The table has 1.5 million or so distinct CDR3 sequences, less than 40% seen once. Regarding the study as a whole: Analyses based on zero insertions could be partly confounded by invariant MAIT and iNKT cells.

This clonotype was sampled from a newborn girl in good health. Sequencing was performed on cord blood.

CDR3 coding DNA: TGTGCCAGCAGTGTACTTACAGGGGCACACACAGATACGCAGTATTTT. Translating gives CASSVLTGAHTDTQYF. The rearrangement links TRBV28 to TRBJ2-3; 7 nucleotides match TRBD1. There are 16 residues in the CDR3. Per the germline V gene, CDR1 is MDHEN and CDR2 is SYDVKM. J lost 2 bases, V lost 5 bases, and 10 bases had no gene match.